The present TCR beta chain was sequenced within a study of blood T cells in healthy people across ages (dated by TCRdb to between 2014 and 2017). For the study in its entirety: In model experiments, roughly one uniquely barcoded TCR beta cDNA molecule per two T cells was captured by template switching. The donors were divided into four age groups: young (average around 15 years), middle-aged (almost 40), aged (about 56) and long-lived (roughly 82). The study measured age-related changes in TCR beta repertoire diversity using deep sequencing normalized with unique cDNA molecular identifiers. To avoid experimental bias, donors of different ages were randomly spread across the sequencing lanes. Using the same blood draw, the study looked at two additional independent replicas of 1 million unique cDNA reads for two donors, one aged 18 to 30 and the other aged 80 or older. Summary of the overall study and its limitations: There was a strong correlation between observed TCR beta diversity and the percentage of naive T cells measured by flow cytometry. Observed TCR beta diversity per million T cells fell roughly linearly with age, and a significant reduction was already apparent by age about 36. Estimates of total diversity from one million sequenced T cells were regarded as lower bounds and underestimates. Conclusive comparison of naive and antigen-experienced compartments was prevented by the profiling of bulk unsorted PBMCs. Because the CMV infection status of the donors was unknown, age-related changes in expanded clonotypes may potentially have been confounded. Compared with the aged group, more naive CD4+ T cells, fewer expanded clones and increased TCR diversity were shown by the long-lived group, suggesting age selection.

The donors were 40 or so Caucasian individuals from Russia, aged about 6 to 100 years, who were systemically healthy. Each donor gave ten milliliters of peripheral blood, drawn into EDTA-treated Vacutainer tubes. Ficoll-Paque density-gradient centrifugation was used to isolate PBMCs, with at least 6 million per sample. Total RNA, at least 5.5 micrograms per sample, was extracted from PBMCs with Trizol reagent. For every donor, flow cytometry on a PBMC aliquot measured the percentage of naive CD45RAhigh/CD27high T cells. Library creation used 5' RACE. Instrument on record: Illumina HiSeq 2500. A second PCR of about 6 to 11 cycles was performed with a sample-barcoded 5' primer and a J-beta primer mix. A unique molecular identifier was introduced onto each TCR beta cDNA molecule by a template-switch 5' adaptor carrying 12 random nucleotides. At least 2.5 million CDR3-containing paired-end reads were obtained from each sample. First-strand cDNA was synthesized from all RNA with the Mint cDNA synthesis kit, primed by a TRBC-specific oligonucleotide. All cDNA was treated with uracil-DNA glycosylase and then went through a first 18-cycle PCR with the universal primers M1SS and BC2_uni_R. The authors' pipeline ran thus. For normalization, 1 million high-quality reads were randomly selected from each sample, with every read carrying a distinct molecular identifier. Reads sharing molecular identifiers were discarded rather than binned into consensus sequences. CDR3 identification, clonotype clustering and error correction used MiTCR with a Q25 quality threshold and the strictest error-elimination algorithm. A nonparametric unseen species model with Euler transformation was used to estimate a lower bound on total TCR beta diversity. The public sequencing data were trimmed at Q25 with fastp and processed into clonotypes with MiXCR by TCRdb, which kept only in-frame beta chains. Rows merge per CDR3 protein into single entries with the most common DNA and genes. Clone size and V and J calls follow TCRdb, not the original study. Across this sample there are 1.2 million to 1.5 million distinct CDR3 sequences, with around 42% seen only once. The ten largest clones capture 7.9% of the sample.

Sequences MNHNY (CDR1) and SVGAGI (CDR2) are obtained from the germline V gene (reference sequence). The CDR3 has 12 amino acids, counting the end cysteine and phenylalanine. Of the read, only the CDR3 DNA is kept; its 36 bases are in frame from base 1. The junction carries 9 bases between V and J, which are trimmed by 2 bases and 7 bases respectively. This clonotype was seen a handful of times. Its specific antigen is unknown. No much larger clone is present one base from it, and per-base qualities are unavailable. The source is a woman younger than 35 in good health. Sequences were obtained from blood. The receptor chain draws on TRBV6-6 and TRBJ2-7; TRBD2 is possibly the D segment (6 matching bases). The CDR3 reads CASSYAGGEQYF. The nucleotide sequence reads as follows: TGTGCCAGCAGTTACGCCGGGGGAGAGCAGTACTTC.